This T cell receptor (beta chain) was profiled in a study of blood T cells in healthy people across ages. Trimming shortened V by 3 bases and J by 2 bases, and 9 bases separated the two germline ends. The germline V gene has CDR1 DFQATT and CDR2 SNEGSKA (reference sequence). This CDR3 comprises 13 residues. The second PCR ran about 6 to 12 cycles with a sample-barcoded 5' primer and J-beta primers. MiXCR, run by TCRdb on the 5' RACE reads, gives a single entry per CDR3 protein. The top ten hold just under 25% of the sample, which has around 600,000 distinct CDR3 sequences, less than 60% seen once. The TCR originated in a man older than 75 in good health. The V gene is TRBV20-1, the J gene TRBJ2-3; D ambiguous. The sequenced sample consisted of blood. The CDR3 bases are TGCAGTGCTAGGGACCAAACCACAGATACGCAGTATTTT. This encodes CSARDQTTDTQYF.